These 8 T cell receptor beta chains share one sample of origin, sequenced in a study of blood T cell repertoires in COVID-19. Assay: immunoSEQ multiplex PCR; the TCRdb copy retains only in-frame clones and omits some. Among roughly 200,000 clones listed, 85% to 90% were seen once. What was sequenced was peripheral blood. The receptors come from a young man with active or convalescent COVID-19.

The chain employs TRBV6-1 and TRBJ2-3, with 14 positions matching TRBD2. The CDR3 extends over 15 amino acids. With V trimmed by 3 bases and J by 4 bases, 0 bases remained unmatched. Looked up from germline, CDR1 is MNHNS and CDR2 is SASEGT. As DNA, the CDR3 is TGTGCCAGCAGTGAGGGACTAGCGGGAGCAGATACGCAGTATTTT. Translated, it gives CASSEGLAGADTQYF.

The chain carries TRBV19 and TRBJ2-7, with 7 positions matching TRBD2. This CDR3 has 14 amino acids. Trimming cost V 7 bases and J 3 bases; bases outside gene matches: 9. Germline CDR1 is LNHDA and CDR2 is SQIVND (reference sequence). The CDR3 DNA follows: TGTGCCAGTACTGGGTCTAGCGGCTTCTACGAGCAGTACTTC. Translated, it gives CASTGSSGFYEQYF.

The chain is built from TRBV28 and TRBJ1-1; possibly TRBD1 for D (6 bases). V lost 6 bases and J 8 bases, leaving 22 bases between the germline ends. Germline CDR1 reads MDHEN; CDR2 reads SYDVKM. CDR3 size: 15 residues. CDR3 nucleotide sequence: TGTGCCAGCAGCCGCGGGGGGGCAGGCGCCATAGAAGCTTTCTTT. Protein product: CASSRGGAGAIEAFF.

The chain recombines TRBV20-1 with TRBJ1-2; no clear D gene. CDR3 length equals 13 residues. Germline V gene data show CDR1 as DFQATT and CDR2 as SNEGSKA (reference sequence). Trimming pared 3 bases from V and 0 bases from J, leaving 8 bases between. The CDR3: CSASPGTNYGYTF. CDR3 bases: TGCAGTGCTAGTCCGGGGACTAACTATGGCTACACCTTC.

The chain links TRBV4-1 to TRBJ2-1; 7 bases are shared with TRBD1. The CDR3 totals 16 residues. Trimming at V came to 4 bases and at J to 1 base, leaving 7 bases not matched to a gene. Germline CDR1 and CDR2: MGHRA and YSYEKL. The chain's CDR3 is CASSPPDRASYNEQFF. In DNA, the CDR3 is TGCGCCAGCAGCCCACCTGACAGGGCTTCCTACAATGAGCAGTTCTTC.

The chain has TRBV4-2 and TRBJ2-1, with 16 bases lining up with TRBD2. The CDR3 has 20 amino acids. Trimming at V came to 4 bases and at J to 8 bases, leaving 17 bases not matched to a gene. CDR1 is LGHNA, CDR2 YNFKEQ, per germline. The CDR3 sequence is CASSLVTGTSGRALDDEQFF. The CDR3 DNA sequence: TGTGCCAGCAGCCTCGTAACCGGGACTAGCGGGAGGGCCCTGGACGATGAGCAGTTCTTC.

The chain carries TRBV28 and TRBJ2-7, with 7 bases matching TRBD2. CDR1 and CDR2 (germline): MDHEN, SYDVKM. CDR3 length: 16 residues. Unmatched junction bases numbered 15, after V lost 7 bases and J lost 3 bases. The DNA of the CDR3 is TGTGCCAGCAAAAAGCCGGCGGGCGGGGGTGTCTACGAGCAGTACTTC. Its protein is CASKKPAGGGVYEQYF.

This clone appeared a single time. The chain joins TRBV3-1 (or the pseudogene TRBV3-2) to TRBJ2-5, with 9 positions matching TRBD1. The CDR3 is 21 amino acids. J was trimmed by 3 bases and V by 2 bases; bases with no gene match: 22. Per germline, CDR1 LGHDT and CDR2 YNNKEL (reference sequence). The CDR3 DNA sequence: TGTGCCAGCAGCCAAATCACCTGGCGCTCTGTACAGGGGGCTGCCAAAGAGACCCAGTACTTC. Its protein is CASSQITWRSVQGAAKETQYF.